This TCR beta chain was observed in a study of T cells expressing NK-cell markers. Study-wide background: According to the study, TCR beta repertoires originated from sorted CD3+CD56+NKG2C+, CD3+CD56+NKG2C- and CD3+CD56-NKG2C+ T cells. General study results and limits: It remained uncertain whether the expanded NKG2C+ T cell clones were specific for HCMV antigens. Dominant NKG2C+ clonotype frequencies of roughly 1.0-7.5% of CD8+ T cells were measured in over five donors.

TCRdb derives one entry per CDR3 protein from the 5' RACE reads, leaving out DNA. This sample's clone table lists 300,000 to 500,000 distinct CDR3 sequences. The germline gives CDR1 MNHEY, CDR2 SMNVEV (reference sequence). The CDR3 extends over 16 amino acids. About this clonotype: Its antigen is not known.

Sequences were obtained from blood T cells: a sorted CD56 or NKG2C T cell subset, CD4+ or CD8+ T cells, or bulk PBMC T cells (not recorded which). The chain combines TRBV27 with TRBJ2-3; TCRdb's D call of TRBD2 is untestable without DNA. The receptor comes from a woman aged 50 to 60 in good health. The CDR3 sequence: CASSLNSGRSTDTQYF.